The text below deals with one T cell receptor beta chain. Its antigen is undetermined. The authors reverse transcribed roughly 0.5 to 1 ug RNA with random hexamers. TCRdb re-called the immunoSEQ multiplex PCR reads through MiXCR, storing one row per CDR3 protein. Of under 150,000 distinct CDR3 sequences listed, approximately 94% were seen once; the top ten hold roughly 0.08%. These data come from a study of CD8 T cells in Susac syndrome. Findings and limits, study-wide: CD4+ repertoires of Susac syndrome patients lacked detectable clonal expansion.

V was cut by 10 bases and J by 1 base, with 29 bases left in between. The CDR3 is made up of 18 amino acids. Germline V gives CDR1 SGHTA, CDR2 FQGNSA. Material: CD4+ T cells from PBMCs. The chain joins TRBV7-2 to TRBJ2-7; D is perhaps TRBD1 (6 bases). This receptor was identified in a human donor with Susac syndrome. The CDR3 DNA reads as TGTGCCACTCATCAACGGGACACGGTTAGAGTGGGGTCCTACGAGCAGTACTTC. Its protein is CATHQRDTVRVGSYEQYF.